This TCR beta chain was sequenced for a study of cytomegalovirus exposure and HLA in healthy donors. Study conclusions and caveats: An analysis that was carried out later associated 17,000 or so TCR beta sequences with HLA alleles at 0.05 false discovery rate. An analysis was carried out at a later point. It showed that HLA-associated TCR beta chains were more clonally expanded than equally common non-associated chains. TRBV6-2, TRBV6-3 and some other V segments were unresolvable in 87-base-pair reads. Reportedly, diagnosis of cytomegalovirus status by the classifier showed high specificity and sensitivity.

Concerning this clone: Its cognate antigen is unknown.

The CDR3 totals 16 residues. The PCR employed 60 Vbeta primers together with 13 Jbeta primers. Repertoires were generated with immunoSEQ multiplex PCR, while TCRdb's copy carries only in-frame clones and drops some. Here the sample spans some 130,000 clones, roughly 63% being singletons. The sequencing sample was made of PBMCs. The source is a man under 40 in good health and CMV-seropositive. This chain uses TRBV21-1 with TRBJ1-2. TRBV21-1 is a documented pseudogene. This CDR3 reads CASSKEWVESNYGYTF. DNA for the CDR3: TGTGCCAGCAGCAAAGAATGGGTGGAGTCTAACTATGGCTACACCTTC.